The entry below describes one T cell receptor beta chain. What it recognizes is unknown. The CDR3 has 16 residues. Trimming shortened V by 6 bases and J by 4 bases, and 24 bases separated the two germline ends. From germline, CDR1 is DFQATT and CDR2 SNEGSKA (reference sequence). These data are taken from a study of T-cell reconstitution after alpha-beta-depleted transplantation in children. Study conclusions and caveats: Surviving recipient T cells and thymic progenitors accounted for the high day-60 TCRbeta diversity observed in some patients. Where alpha-beta T cells came from about two months after transplant was reportedly several hundred expanded graft clones. T cells produced anew were the main source of T-cell counts and diversity one year after transplant.

Using unique molecular identifiers, the investigators prepared the TCRbeta library. MiXCR, applied by TCRdb to the PCR reads, yields one record per CDR3 protein. This sample yields more than 85,000 distinct CDR3 sequences, of which roughly 7.2% are seen a single time; about 15% belongs to the top ten. This receptor was taken from a boy aged 2 to 9 with acute lymphoblastic leukemia, due to receive a stem cell transplant. This chain uses TRBV20-1 with TRBJ1-2; D is possibly TRBD1 (6 bases). The sample here was PBMCs, taken before TCRalphabeta/CD19-depleted stem cell transplant. The CDR3 coding sequence is TGCAGTGCCGCTCCAAGACAGGCGAGGAGTAGCTATGGCTACACCTTC. Protein product: CSAAPRQARSSYGYTF.